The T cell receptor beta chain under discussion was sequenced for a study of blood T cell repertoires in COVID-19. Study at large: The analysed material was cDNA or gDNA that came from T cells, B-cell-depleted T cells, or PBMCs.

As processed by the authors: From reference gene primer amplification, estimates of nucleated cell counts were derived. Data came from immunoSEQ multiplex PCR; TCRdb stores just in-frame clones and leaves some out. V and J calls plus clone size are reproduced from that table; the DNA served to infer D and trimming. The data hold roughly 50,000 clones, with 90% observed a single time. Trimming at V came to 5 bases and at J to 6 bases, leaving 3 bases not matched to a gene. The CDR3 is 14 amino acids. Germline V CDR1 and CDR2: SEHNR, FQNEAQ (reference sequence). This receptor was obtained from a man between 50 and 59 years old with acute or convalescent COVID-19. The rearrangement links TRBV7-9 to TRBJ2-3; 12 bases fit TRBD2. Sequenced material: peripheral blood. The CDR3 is CASSPGTSGDTQYF. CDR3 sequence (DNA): TGTGCCAGCAGCCCCGGGACTAGCGGGGATACGCAGTATTTT.